This T cell receptor (beta chain) is drawn from a study of CXCR3-negative and CXCR3-positive naive CD8 T cells. Findings of the study overall: Both of the naive subsets showed about the same high diversity, but memory CD8+ cells had much less. The majority of assays used fresh PBMCs, and CXCR3 expression partially decreased after cryopreservation.

TRB cDNA was prepared as libraries by UMI-labeled 5' RACE. TCRdb derives one entry per CDR3 protein from the 5' RACE reads, leaving out DNA. This table lists around 47,000 distinct CDR3 sequences. CDR3 length equals 15 residues. In germline, CDR1 is ENHRY, CDR2 SYGVKD. As for this clonotype: Antigen unknown.

The sequence was obtained from a human donor in good health. Some clones in this sample may be carry-over from other donors' samples. Sequencing was carried out using memory CD8+ T cells from blood. The chain has TRBV10-3 and TRBJ2-7; TCRdb picks TRBD1, but there is no DNA to check that call. CDR3 in amino acids: CAISGTDRDLYEQYF.